These T cell receptor beta chains were read from a single sample in a study of blood T cell repertoires in COVID-19. Produced via immunoSEQ multiplex PCR; TCRdb's table is partial and in-frame only. The sample yields under 200,000 clones, less than 90% seen once. The sequenced material came from peripheral blood. These receptors came from a woman between 65 and 79 years old with acute or convalescent COVID-19. Each CDR3 is given with its conserved first and last residue. D genes are given only for firm matches. Rows may omit the clone size; those that give it use once, few, many or a size class.

>TRBV28|.|TRBJ2-3|.
CASSFVGFWGDEGTDTQYF
TGTGCCAGCAGTTTCGTAGGTTTTTGGGGGGACGAGGGAACAGATACGCAGTATTTT
>TRBV28|TRBD2|TRBJ2-2|.
CASSLGLAGTGELFF
TGTGCCAGCAGTTTGGGTCTAGCGGGCACCGGGGAGCTGTTTTTT
>TRBV11-3|.|TRBJ2-7|.
CASSLAADSYYEQYF
TGTGCCAGCAGCTTAGCCGCGGACAGTTACTACGAGCAGTACTTC
>TRBV6-6|.|TRBJ1-5|once
CASREGDQPQHF
TGTGCCAGCAGAGAAGGGGATCAGCCCCAGCATTTT
>TRBV5-1|TRBD1|TRBJ2-5|.
CASSITGGPPQETQYF
TGCGCCAGCAGTATAACAGGGGGGCCCCCTCAAGAGACCCAGTACTTC
>TRBV30|.|TRBJ1-1|.
CAWRGRTARANTEAFF
TGTGCCTGGAGGGGTCGGACGGCGAGGGCGAACACTGAAGCTTTCTTT
>TRBV5-1|TRBD1|TRBJ2-5|.
CASSPMGQQETQYF
TGCGCCAGCAGCCCGATGGGACAGCAAGAGACCCAGTACTTC
>TRBV27|TRBD1|TRBJ2-7|.
CASSSGTGGVEQYF
TGTGCCAGCAGTTCCGGGACAGGGGGCGTCGAGCAGTACTTC
>TRBV7-8|TRBD2|TRBJ2-1|once
CATKASGRIGEQFF
TGTGCCACCAAGGCTAGCGGGAGAATCGGTGAGCAGTTCTTC
>TRBV30|.|TRBJ2-7|.
CAWTPQGIGYEQYF
TGTGCCTGGACGCCCCAGGGAATAGGCTACGAGCAGTACTTC
>TRBV7-2|.|TRBJ1-2|.
CASSPGADYGYTF
TGTGCCAGCAGCCCAGGGGCCGACTATGGCTACACCTTC
>TRBV19|.|TRBJ1-1|few
CASSRFGGTEAFF
TGTGCCAGTAGCCGATTCGGGGGCACTGAAGCTTTCTTT
>TRBV27|.|TRBJ2-1|.
CASSPGHPRDEQFF
TGTGCCAGCAGTCCAGGACACCCTCGGGATGAGCAGTTCTTC
>TRBV19|TRBD1|TRBJ1-2|once
CASSTRKTGQGLRGYTF
TGTGCCAGTAGTACACGAAAAACCGGACAGGGCCTGCGTGGCTACACCTTC
>TRBV7-9|.|TRBJ2-7|.
CASSQDWYEQYF
TGTGCCAGCAGTCAGGACTGGTACGAGCAGTACTTC
>TRBV7-3|.|TRBJ2-3|.
CASGQTGILHDTQYF
TGTGCCAGCGGTCAAACAGGGATTCTACATGATACGCAGTATTTT
>TRBV28|.|TRBJ2-7|.
CASSRFPHYEQYF
TGTGCCAGCAGTCGATTTCCACACTACGAGCAGTACTTC
>TRBV28|TRBD2|TRBJ2-1|.
CASSLISGSYYNEQFF
TGTGCCAGCAGTCTAATTAGCGGGAGTTACTACAATGAGCAGTTCTTC
>TRBV7-6|.|TRBJ1-2|medium-sized
CASSSDSNNYGYTF
TGTGCCAGCAGCTCGGACAGTAATAACTATGGCTACACCTTC
>TRBV19|TRBD2|TRBJ2-3|.
CASSMTSLAGVFGGTQYF
TGTGCCAGTAGTATGACCTCTCTAGCGGGGGTTTTTGGTGGTACGCAGTATTTT
>TRBV6-5|.|TRBJ2-5|.
CASSHGLTQYF
TGTGCCAGCAGTCACGGTCTTACCCAGTACTTC
>TRBV3-1/TRBV3-2|TRBD1|TRBJ2-1|.
CASIRQGNNEQFF
TGTGCCAGCATAAGACAGGGGAACAATGAGCAGTTCTTC
>TRBV7-2|.|TRBJ1-2|.
CASSPDRYYGYTF
TGTGCCAGCAGCCCAGACAGGTACTATGGCTACACCTTC
>TRBV5-1|.|TRBJ2-2|.
CASSSTGANTGELFF
TGCGCCAGCAGCTCGACAGGAGCAAACACCGGGGAGCTGTTTTTT
>TRBV29-1|.|TRBJ1-1|.
CSGTENTEAFF
TGCAGCGGGACAGAGAACACTGAAGCTTTCTTT
>TRBV7-2|TRBD1|TRBJ2-7|.
CASSSKAGTGYEQYF
TGTGCCAGCAGCTCTAAAGCCGGGACAGGGTACGAGCAGTACTTC
>TRBV20-1|.|TRBJ2-3|.
CSASPGTDTQYF
TGCAGTGCTAGTCCTGGCACAGATACGCAGTATTTT
>TRBV5-6|.|TRBJ2-7|.
CASSLFTGIWAYEQYF
TGTGCCAGCAGCTTGTTTACGGGGATATGGGCCTACGAGCAGTACTTC
>TRBV5-1|.|TRBJ2-7|once
CASSLETGYEQYF
TGCGCCAGCAGCTTGGAGACAGGCTACGAGCAGTACTTC
>TRBV5-1|.|TRBJ2-1|.
CASNRETNTYNEQFF
TGCGCCAGCAACAGGGAGACGAATACTTACAATGAGCAGTTCTTC
>TRBV4-3|TRBD2|TRBJ2-1|.
CASSQLPGLAENNEQFF
TGCGCCAGCAGCCAGCTACCGGGACTAGCGGAAAACAATGAGCAGTTCTTC
>TRBV30|.|TRBJ2-7|.
CAWKQGSYEQYF
TGTGCCTGGAAACAGGGATCCTACGAGCAGTACTTC
>TRBV30|.|TRBJ2-5|.
CAWWRPGSQETQYF
TGTGCCTGGTGGAGGCCGGGGAGCCAAGAGACCCAGTACTTC
>TRBV2|.|TRBJ1-1|.
CASSDSKIWSTEAFF
TGTGCCAGCAGTGACAGTAAGATCTGGAGCACTGAAGCTTTCTTT
>TRBV7-2|TRBD1|TRBJ1-5|.
CASSLGTGHNQPQHF
TGTGCCAGCAGCTTAGGGACAGGCCACAATCAGCCCCAGCATTTT
>TRBV4-1|TRBD1|TRBJ2-7|.
CASSLGTDSYEQYF
TGCGCCAGCAGCCTTGGGACAGACTCCTACGAGCAGTACTTC
>TRBV18|.|TRBJ2-7|.
CASSPHSPDTVYEQYF
TGTGCCAGCTCACCACATTCCCCGGACACCGTCTACGAGCAGTACTTC
>TRBV11-2|.|TRBJ2-7|.
CASSFSPPYQQYF
TGTGCCAGCAGCTTCAGTCCCCCTTATCAGCAGTACTTC
>TRBV28|.|TRBJ1-2|.
CASSYEFYGYTF
TGTGCCAGCAGTTACGAGTTCTATGGCTACACCTTC
>TRBV12-3/TRBV12-4|.|TRBJ2-7|.
CASTSRGEQYF
TGTGCCAGCACCTCTAGGGGTGAGCAGTACTTC
>TRBV6-5|.|TRBJ1-2|.
CASSTAGSSYGYTF
TGTGCCAGCAGTACGGCGGGAAGCTCTTATGGCTACACCTTC
>TRBV24-1|TRBD1|TRBJ1-2|.
CATQPRGSAQANYGYTF
TGTGCCACCCAACCCAGGGGGTCTGCCCAAGCTAACTATGGCTACACCTTC
>TRBV25-1|.|TRBJ2-2|.
CASSEDAGFAGELFF
TGTGCCAGCAGTGAAGATGCGGGGTTTGCCGGGGAGCTGTTTTTT
>TRBV5-5|.|TRBJ1-2|.
CASSFGMDGYTF
TGTGCCAGCAGCTTCGGGATGGATGGCTACACCTTC